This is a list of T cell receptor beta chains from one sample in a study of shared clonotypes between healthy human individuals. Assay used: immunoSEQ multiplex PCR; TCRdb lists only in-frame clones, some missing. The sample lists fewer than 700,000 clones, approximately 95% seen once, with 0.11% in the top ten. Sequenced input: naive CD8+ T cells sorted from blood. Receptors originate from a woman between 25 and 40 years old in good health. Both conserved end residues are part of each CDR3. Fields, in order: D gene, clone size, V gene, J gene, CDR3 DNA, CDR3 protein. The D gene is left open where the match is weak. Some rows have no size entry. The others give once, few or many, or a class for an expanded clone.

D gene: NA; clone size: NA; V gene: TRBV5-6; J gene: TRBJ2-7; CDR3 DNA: TGTGCCAGCAGCTACATCGGAGTGGAAAGCTCCTACGAGCAGTACTTC; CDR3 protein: CASSYIGVESSYEQYF
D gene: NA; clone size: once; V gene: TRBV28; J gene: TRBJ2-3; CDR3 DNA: TGTGCCAGCACCTTCGGGACTTCAAGCACAGATACGCAGTATTTT; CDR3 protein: CASTFGTSSTDTQYF
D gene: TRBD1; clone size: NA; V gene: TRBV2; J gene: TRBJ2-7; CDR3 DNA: TGTGCCAGCATAGGACAGGGAATTACGGAGCAGTACTTC; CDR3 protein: CASIGQGITEQYF
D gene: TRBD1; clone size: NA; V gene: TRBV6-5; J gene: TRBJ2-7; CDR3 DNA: TGTGCCAGCAGTTACACCGGGACAGGGGGCTACGAGCAGTACTTC; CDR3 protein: CASSYTGTGGYEQYF
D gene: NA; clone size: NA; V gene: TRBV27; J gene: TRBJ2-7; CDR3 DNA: TGTGCCAGCAGTTTAGGGCCCGCGGGGGAGCAGTACTTC; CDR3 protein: CASSLGPAGEQYF
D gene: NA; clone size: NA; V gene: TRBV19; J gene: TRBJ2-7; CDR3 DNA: TGTGCCAGTAGTGATGTGGGGGAGCAGTACTTC; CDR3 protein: CASSDVGEQYF
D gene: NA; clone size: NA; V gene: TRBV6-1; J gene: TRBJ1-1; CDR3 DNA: TGTGCCAGCAGCGACCGGCGGGCCCGGAACACTGAAGCTTTCTTT; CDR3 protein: CASSDRRARNTEAFF
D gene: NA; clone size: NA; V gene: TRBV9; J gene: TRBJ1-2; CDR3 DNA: TGTGCCAGCAGTGGCGTTGATCTACGGTTTGGGTCCAACTATGGCTACACCTTC; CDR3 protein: CASSGVDLRFGSNYGYTF
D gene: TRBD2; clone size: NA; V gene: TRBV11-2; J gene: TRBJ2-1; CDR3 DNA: TGTGCCAGCAGCTTAGATCCTAGCGGAACCTACAATGAGCAGTTCTTC; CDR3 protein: CASSLDPSGTYNEQFF
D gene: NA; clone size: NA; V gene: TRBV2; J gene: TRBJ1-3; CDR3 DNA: TGTGCCAGCAGTGACAGGCCGGGAAACACCATATATTTT; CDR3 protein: CASSDRPGNTIYF
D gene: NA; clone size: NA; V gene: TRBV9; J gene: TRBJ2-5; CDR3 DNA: TGTGCCAGCAGCGATGGAGTGGTTCTTGGGGAGCAGTACTTC; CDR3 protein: CASSDGVVLGEQYF
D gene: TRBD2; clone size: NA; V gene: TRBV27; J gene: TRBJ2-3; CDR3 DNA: TGTGCCAGCAGTCCGCCGGGACTAGCGGTGATCACAGATACGCAGTATTTT; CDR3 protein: CASSPPGLAVITDTQYF
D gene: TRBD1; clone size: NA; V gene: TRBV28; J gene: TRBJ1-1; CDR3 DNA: TGTGCCAGCAGTCCACAGGGGATGGGCACTGAAGCTTTCTTT; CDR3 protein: CASSPQGMGTEAFF
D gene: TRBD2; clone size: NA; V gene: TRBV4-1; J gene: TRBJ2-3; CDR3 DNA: TGCGCCAGCAGCCTTGAGGGTAGCGGGAGCGCAGATACGCAGTATTTT; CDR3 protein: CASSLEGSGSADTQYF